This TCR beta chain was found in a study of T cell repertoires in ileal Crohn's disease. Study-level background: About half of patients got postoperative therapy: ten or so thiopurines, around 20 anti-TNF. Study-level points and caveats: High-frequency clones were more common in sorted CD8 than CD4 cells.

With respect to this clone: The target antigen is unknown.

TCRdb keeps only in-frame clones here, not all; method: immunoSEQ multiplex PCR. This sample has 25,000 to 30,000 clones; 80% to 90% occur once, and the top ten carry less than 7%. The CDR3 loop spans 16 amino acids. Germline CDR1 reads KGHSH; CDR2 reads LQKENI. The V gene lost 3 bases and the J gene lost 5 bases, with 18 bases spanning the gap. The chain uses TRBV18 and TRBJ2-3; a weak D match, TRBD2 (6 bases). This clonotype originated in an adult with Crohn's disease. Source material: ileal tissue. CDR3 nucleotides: TGTGCCAGCTCACCCTTGACGGGGGTGGCTGGAGATACGCAGTATTTT. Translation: CASSPLTGVAGDTQYF.